The clone carrying this T cell receptor (beta chain) has only one observation. Its target is not known. These data originate in a study of T cell responses to AZD1222 COVID-19 vaccine. Study outcomes and limitations: Clonal diversity was possibly underestimated, and white British individuals and females predominated among donors. Vaccine-associated CD4 TCRs ranged over spike, dominating at 160-218 and 743-854. Breadth and depth of Spike-specific TCRs rose after two AZD1222 doses. After the peak T cell response, and only then, were repertoires sampled.

There are 13 residues in the CDR3. Germline V gene sequence: CDR1 MNHEY, CDR2 SVGAGI. Trimming at V came to 8 bases and at J to 7 bases, leaving 10 bases not matched to a gene. Sequenced by immunoSEQ multiplex PCR; TCRdb stores in-frame clones only, minus some. The sample shows roughly 65,000 clones, almost 90% of them seen only once. The rearrangement joins TRBV6-5 to TRBJ2-5; 7 bases are a match to TRBD2. The source is an adult in good health. This specimen consisted of peripheral blood, obtained on day 0 of AZD1222 vaccination. The CDR3 DNA reads as TGTGCCAGCCGGGGGGAGGGGATGGGGACCCAGTACTTC. This gives the protein CASRGEGMGTQYF.